The 3 T cell receptor beta chains listed next were all sequenced from one sample in a study of blood T cell repertoires in COVID-19 (dated by TCRdb to 2020 to 2021). Libraries were made using the immunoSEQ multiplex PCR assay. TCRdb's version of the immuneACCESS table is confined to in-frame rearrangements and falls short of the full clone set. An unresolved V gene accounts for under half of the shortfall where checked; the remainder is of unknown origin. Counted in this sample were a few hundred thousand clones; about nine tenths of them appeared once. The ten largest clonotypes hold about 4.8% of the sample. Sequencing used peripheral blood. The receptors come from a man in his fifties with acute or convalescent COVID-19.

The chain links TRBV7-9 to TRBJ1-6; D unresolved. Germline CDR1 SEHNR, CDR2 FQNEAQ (reference sequence). Trimming removed 5 bases from V and 7 bases from J, with 9 bases in between. The CDR3 contains 13 residues. DNA of the CDR3: TGTGCCAGCAGCCCGGTCACCAATTCACCCCTCCACTTT. It specifies CASSPVTNSPLHF.

V is TRBV6-6 and J is TRBJ1-4; D perhaps matches TRBD1 (5 bases). Germline CDR1 is MNHNY and CDR2 is SVGAGI (reference sequence). Trimming shortened V by 0 bases and J by 10 bases, and 18 bases separated the two germline ends. This CDR3 has 16 residues. The CDR3 DNA sequence: TGTGCCAGCAGTTACTCCACCGGGCAGGGAAGTGGAAAACTGTTTTTT. Encoded protein: CASSYSTGQGSGKLFF.

V is TRBV27 and J is TRBJ2-7, with 8 nucleotides matching TRBD1. Per the germline V gene, CDR1 is MNHEY and CDR2 is SMNVEV (reference sequence). The length of the CDR3 is 15 residues. V shed 0 bases and J 4 bases; nucleotides not matched to a gene: 5. The CDR3, as DNA: TGTGCCAGCAGTTTATCGATGGGACAGGCGTACGAGCAGTACTTC. This codes for CASSLSMGQAYEQYF.